These 32 T cell receptor beta chains were sequenced from one sample in a study of CD8 T cells in Susac syndrome. The authors reverse transcribed 0.5 to 1 ug RNA with random hexamers. TCRdb fed the immunoSEQ multiplex PCR reads into MiXCR, producing one record per CDR3 protein. The sample includes roughly 250,000 distinct CDR3 sequences, about 96% of them seen just once. Sequences were obtained from CD4+ T cells from PBMCs. The receptors come from a human donor with Susac syndrome.

The rearrangement links TRBV14 to TRBJ2-1, with D perhaps matching TRBD1 or TRBD2 (5 bases each). This CDR3 is built from 14 residues. With 4 bases removed from V and 4 bases from J, the gap between germline ends came to 11 bases. Germline V gene lookup returns CDR1 SGHDN and CDR2 FVKESK. The CDR3 nucleotides read TGTGCCAGCAGCCCCGGGACGGTTTACAATGAGCAGTTCTTC. Amino acid sequence: CASSPGTVYNEQFF.

The gene calls are TRBV30 and TRBJ1-1, with D perhaps TRBD1 (6 bases). The germline CDR1 and CDR2 sequences are GTSNPN and SVGIG (reference sequence). CDR3 size: 16 residues. V was pared by 1 base and J by 0 bases, with 15 bases between. This CDR3 is CAWSGGWTALNTEAFF. CDR3 sequence (DNA): TGTGCCTGGAGTGGGGGATGGACAGCTTTGAACACTGAAGCTTTCTTT.

The chain links TRBV29-1 to TRBJ1-1; D remains ambiguous. V gave up 6 bases and J gave up 10 bases, with 12 bases separating them. CDR3 size: 10 residues. Germline lookup yields CDR1 SQVTM and CDR2 ANQGSEA. The CDR3 loop is CSVLHELAFF. DNA of the CDR3: TGCAGCGTGTTACACGAGCTAGCTTTCTTT.

The CDR3 DNA reads as TGCGCCAGCAGCTTGGGGGGACAGTATTACAATGAGCAGTTCTTC. It is translated as CASSLGGQYYNEQFF. The chain couples TRBV5-1 to TRBJ2-1; 7 bases are shared with TRBD1. Germline trimming cut 0 bases from V and 4 bases from J; bases unmatched to any gene: 4. The CDR3 has 15 residues. Germline CDR1 is SGHRS and CDR2 is YFSETQ.

This clonotype came up once. The chain has TRBV7-9 and TRBJ1-1; TRBD1 matches at 7 bases. Losses at the gene ends were 5 bases for V and 5 bases for J; bases not matched to a gene: 8. Germline V gives CDR1 SEHNR, CDR2 FQNEAQ (reference sequence). The length of the CDR3 is 14 residues. The CDR3 reads CASSRRRGPTEAFF. The CDR3 DNA sequence: TGTGCCAGCAGCCGGCGGAGGGGGCCGACTGAAGCTTTCTTT.

This clonotype has just one count. The V and J genes are TRBV4-1 and TRBJ2-5; 13 nucleotides line up with TRBD2. The CDR3 covers 20 residues. Trimming cost V 0 bases and J 0 bases; bases outside gene matches: 10. Germline V gene sequence: CDR1 MGHRA, CDR2 YSYEKL. The CDR3 region is CASSQDKLAGGPRDQETQYF. CDR3 nucleotides: TGCGCCAGCAGCCAAGATAAACTAGCGGGAGGGCCCCGCGACCAAGAGACCCAGTACTTC.

V usage is TRBV12-3 or TRBV12-4 and J usage is TRBJ2-5, with D perhaps TRBD1 (6 bases). V was shortened by 5 bases and J by 4 bases, with 14 bases between the two germline ends. This CDR3 has 14 amino acids. The CDR3 region is CASSTYREGETQYF. Here the CDR3 DNA reads TGTGCCAGCAGTACCTACAGGGAAGGAGAGACCCAGTACTTC.

V usage is TRBV30 and J usage is TRBJ1-5; D unresolved. There are 13 residues in the CDR3. Germline V gene sequence: CDR1 GTSNPN, CDR2 SVGIG (reference sequence). Trimming pared 1 base from V and 4 bases from J, leaving 8 bases between. The CDR3: CAWSELGNQPQHF. The CDR3 coding sequence is TGTGCCTGGAGTGAACTCGGGAATCAGCCCCAGCATTTT.

CDR3 amino acids: CASSVESRQSWGELFF. The CDR3 DNA reads as TGTGCCAGCAGCGTAGAATCTCGGCAGAGCTGGGGGGAGCTGTTTTTT. The chain uses TRBV9 and TRBJ2-2, with D uncertain. Germline CDR1 is SGDLS and CDR2 is YYNGEE. This CDR3 has 16 amino acids. V lost 0 bases and J 8 bases, leaving 17 bases between the germline ends. Complete variable domain (other parts from reference TRBV9 and TRBJ2-2): DSGVTQTPKHLITATGQRVTLRCSPRSGDLSVYWYQQSLDQGLQFLIQYYNGEERAKGNILERFSAQQFPDLHSELNLSSLELGDSALYFCASSVESRQSWGELFFGEGSRLTVL.

The chain has TRBV20-1 and TRBJ2-1, with D tentatively TRBD1 (5 bases). V shed 3 bases and J shed 4 bases, with 13 bases lying between them. The CDR3 sequence is 14 residues long. Germline V CDR1 and CDR2: DFQATT, SNEGSKA (reference sequence). The CDR3 DNA sequence: TGCAGTGCTAGCTTTCAGGGTCGGTACAATGAGCAGTTCTTC. This gives the protein CSASFQGRYNEQFF.

As to this clonotype: The junction shows a germline mismatch at one end, possibly a read error. The DNA of the CDR3 is TGCAGCGTTAAAGAGAACACTGAAGCTTTCTTT. It codes for CSVKENTEAFF. The rearrangement joins TRBV29-1 to TRBJ1-1; no reliable D call. Germline V gene sequence: CDR1 SQVTM, CDR2 ANQGSEA. The CDR3 consists of 11 residues.

This clonotype was detected once. The chain recombines TRBV5-1 with TRBJ1-5, with 7 nucleotides matching TRBD1. Germline V gene data show CDR1 as SGHRS and CDR2 as YFSETQ. The CDR3 totals 15 residues. V shed 4 bases and J 0 bases; nucleotides not matched to a gene: 4. DNA of the CDR3: TGCGCCAGCAGCCGGGACAGCAATAGCAATCAGCCCCAGCATTTT. Protein product: CASSRDSNSNQPQHF. Full variable domain (rest looked up from reference TRBV5-1 and TRBJ1-5): KAGVTQTPRYLIKTRGQQVTLSCSPISGHRSVSWYQQTPGQGLQFLFEYFSETQRNKGNFPGRFSGRQFSNSRSEMNVSTLELGDSALYLCASSRDSNSNQPQHFGDGTRLSIL.

The chain carries TRBV20-1 and TRBJ2-2; D perhaps matches TRBD1 (5 bases). V was shortened by 0 bases and J by 8 bases, with 13 bases between the two germline ends. This CDR3 has 14 residues. Per the germline V gene, CDR1 is DFQATT and CDR2 is SNEGSKA (reference sequence). CDR3 nucleotide sequence: TGCAGTGCTAGAGATTCAGGGAAAGGAGGGGAGCTGTTTTTT. Its protein is CSARDSGKGGELFF.

There are a few counts of this clonotype. This rearrangement joins TRBV12-3 or TRBV12-4 to TRBJ1-1, with D unresolved. This CDR3 has 13 residues. Trimming removed 5 bases at V and 3 bases at J, with 10 bases between. CDR3 nucleotide sequence: TGTGCCAGCAGTCTAATTAGGGACACTGAAGCTTTCTTT. It yields the protein CASSLIRDTEAFF.

The rearrangement joins TRBV29-1 to TRBJ1-5, with 9 bases identical to TRBD1. Germline V gene data show CDR1 as SQVTM and CDR2 as ANQGSEA. The junction had 7 bases not matched to a gene; V was cut back by 6 bases and J by 4 bases. The CDR3 covers 14 residues. The DNA of the CDR3 is TGCAGCGTCCGCCCCGGGACAGGGAATCAGCCCCAGCATTTT. This encodes CSVRPGTGNQPQHF.

The genes are TRBV5-1 and TRBJ2-3; D is undetermined. With 1 base removed from V and 1 base from J, the gap between germline ends came to 10 bases. Per the germline V gene, CDR1 is SGHRS and CDR2 is YFSETQ. The CDR3 has 15 amino acids. The CDR3 DNA follows: TGCGCCAGCAGCTTGAGGGTAGCCCGCACAGATACGCAGTATTTT. Encoded protein: CASSLRVARTDTQYF.

The genes are TRBV28 and TRBJ2-7; 7 nucleotides match TRBD2. The CDR3 totals 14 residues. Unmatched junction bases numbered 7, after V lost 6 bases and J lost 2 bases. The germline V gene encodes CDR1 MDHEN and CDR2 SYDVKM. CDR3 DNA: TGTGCCAGCAGAGGGCTAGCGGCCACCTACGAGCAGTACTTC. Translated: CASRGLAATYEQYF.

The CDR3 bases are TGTGCCAGCAGCCATCGGGGGCACACTGAAGCTTTCTTT. Protein product: CASSHRGHTEAFF. The gene calls are TRBV3-1 and TRBJ1-1, with D perhaps matching TRBD1 (6 bases). Per germline, CDR1 LGHDT and CDR2 YNNKEL (reference sequence). The CDR3 has 13 amino acids. V lost 3 bases and J lost 3, with 8 bases in between.

The J gene is TRBJ1-2, the V gene TRBV7-2; 7 nucleotides align to TRBD1. The CDR3 spans 13 residues. CDR1 SGHTA and CDR2 FQGNSA come from the germline V gene. J was trimmed by 6 bases and V by 1 base; bases with no gene match: 2. Here the CDR3 reads CASSLEGADGYTF. Here the CDR3 DNA reads TGTGCCAGCAGCTTAGAGGGGGCGGATGGCTACACCTTC. The full variable domain, in which reference TRBV7-2 and TRBJ1-2 provide the parts outside the CDR3, is GAGVSQSPSNKVTEKGKDVELRCDPISGHTALYWYRQSLGQGLEFLIYFQGNSAPDKSGLPSDRFSAERTGGSVSTLTIQRTQQEDSAVYLCASSLEGADGYTFGSGTRLTVV.

The chain combines TRBV12-3 or TRBV12-4 with TRBJ1-3, with D possibly TRBD1 on 5 matching bases. The CDR3 spans 15 residues. V shed 1 base and J shed 4 bases, with 11 bases lying between them. CDR3 amino acids: CASSLVTGRGNTIYF. The CDR3 coding sequence is TGTGCCAGCAGTTTAGTAACAGGCAGAGGAAACACCATATATTTT.

The chain employs TRBV29-1 and TRBJ2-1, with D perhaps assigned TRBD1 or TRBD2 (5 bases each). The CDR3 covers 17 residues. V lost 4 bases and J lost 7, with 26 bases in between. Per the germline V gene, CDR1 is SQVTM and CDR2 is ANQGSEA. DNA for the CDR3: TGCAGCGTTGGGGGTGGTCGGGGAGTGGCCGGGGCTAATGAGCAGTTCTTC. Translated: CSVGGGRGVAGANEQFF.

The rearrangement links TRBV7-9 to TRBJ1-4, with a tentative D call TRBD1 (5 bases). The CDR3 consists of 16 residues. The V and J ends lost 4 bases and 0 bases respectively, with 12 bases between them. Germline V gene data show CDR1 as SEHNR and CDR2 as FQNEAQ (reference sequence). CDR3 in DNA: TGTGCCAGCAGCTCCACAGGATTAGCAACTAATGAAAAACTGTTTTTT. It is translated as CASSSTGLATNEKLFF.

The rearrangement uses TRBV2 and TRBJ2-7; TRBD1 might be the D (5 bases). The CDR3 is 12 residues long. Looked up from germline, CDR1 is SNHLY and CDR2 is FYNNEI. Trimming stripped 8 bases from V and 3 bases from J, with 11 bases between. CDR3 protein: CASLREYYEQYF. In DNA, the CDR3 is TGTGCCAGCCTCAGGGAATACTACGAGCAGTACTTC. The whole variable domain, remainder taken from reference TRBV2 and TRBJ2-7, is EPEVTQTPSHQVTQMGQEVILRCVPISNHLYFYWYRQILGQKVEFLVSFYNNEISEKSEIFDDQFSVERPDGSNFTLKIRSTKLEDSAMYFCASLREYYEQYFGPGTRLTVT.

The chain recombines TRBV19 with TRBJ2-1, with 8 bases lining up with TRBD2. The trim removed 3 bases at V and 1 base at J, leaving 5 bases unmatched. CDR1 is LNHDA and CDR2 is SQIVND in the germline V gene (reference sequence). CDR3 length: 16 residues. The CDR3 spells CASSILSGSSYNEQFF. The CDR3 DNA reads as TGTGCCAGTAGTATCCTGAGCGGGAGTTCCTACAATGAGCAGTTCTTC.

The CDR3 DNA reads TGTGCCAGCAGGGTCAGGCAAGAGACCCAGTACTTC. Translation gives CASRVRQETQYF. V and J are TRBV2 and TRBJ2-5; D is ambiguous. V was pared by 6 bases and J by 2 bases, with 7 bases between. Per the germline V gene, CDR1 is SNHLY and CDR2 is FYNNEI. CDR3 length: 12 residues. Looking up the rest from reference TRBV2 and TRBJ2-5 gives the full variable domain: EPEVTQTPSHQVTQMGQEVILRCVPISNHLYFYWYRQILGQKVEFLVSFYNNEISEKSEIFDDQFSVERPDGSNFTLKIRSTKLEDSAMYFCASRVRQETQYFGPGTRLLVL.

This chain connects TRBV29-1 to TRBJ1-2; D is undetermined. Germline loops: CDR1 SQVTM, CDR2 ANQGSEA. CDR3 length: 14 residues. V lost 4 bases and J lost 0, with 12 bases in between. The CDR3 is CSVVVIEANYGYTF. DNA of the CDR3: TGCAGCGTTGTGGTCATCGAAGCTAACTATGGCTACACCTTC.

The sample holds one count of this clonotype. The chain couples TRBV6-1 to TRBJ2-4; the match to TRBD1 covers 7 bases. The ends lost 2 bases at V and 9 bases at J; junction bases unmatched: 7. Germline V lookup: CDR1 MNHNS, CDR2 SASEGT. The length of the CDR3 is 14 residues. CDR3 residues: CASSERRTGGIQYF. In nucleotides, the CDR3 is TGTGCCAGCAGTGAACGTAGGACAGGAGGCATTCAGTACTTC.

This clonotype appeared once. The chain's CDR3 is CASSVDRVSSEAFF. In DNA, the CDR3 is TGTGCCAGCAGTGTCGACAGGGTATCCTCTGAAGCTTTCTTT. The J gene is TRBJ1-1, the V gene TRBV6-4; 7 bases fit TRBD1. The V and J ends lost 4 bases and 6 bases, in that order; junction bases with no gene match: 8. CDR1 is MRHNA, CDR2 SNTAGT, per germline. The CDR3 covers 14 residues.

The CDR3 loop is CAWSVRRAAYEQYF. In DNA, the CDR3 is TGTGCCTGGAGTGTACGCCGAGCCGCCTACGAGCAGTACTTC. The chain couples TRBV30 to TRBJ2-7; no firm D call. V lost 0 bases and J 2 bases, leaving 11 bases between the germline ends. There are 14 residues in the CDR3. Germline loops: CDR1 GTSNPN, CDR2 SVGIG (reference sequence).

This chain connects TRBV20-1 to TRBJ2-3; D is unclear. V was pared by 0 bases and J by 6 bases, with 16 bases between. The length of the CDR3 is 15 residues. The germline CDR1 and CDR2 sequences are DFQATT and SNEGSKA (reference sequence). The CDR3 sequence is CSARDPAPLDDTQYF. CDR3 coding DNA: TGCAGTGCTAGAGACCCAGCCCCCTTGGATGATACGCAGTATTTT.

The chain joins TRBV19 to TRBJ2-1, with a tentative D call TRBD1 (6 bases). V lost 6 bases, J lost 7 bases, and 13 bases lay in between. The CDR3 consists of 13 residues. The germline CDR1 and CDR2 sequences are LNHDA and SQIVND (reference sequence). The DNA of the CDR3 is TGTGCCAGTAGCTCGGCACAGGGAAATGAGCAGTTCTTC. Amino acids: CASSSAQGNEQFF.

This clonotype was seen just once. The chain combines TRBV27 with TRBJ2-5, with D perhaps given as TRBD1 or TRBD2 (5 bases each). There are 15 residues in the CDR3. Germline CDR1 reads MNHEY; CDR2 reads SMNVEV (reference sequence). Deletions cut 7 bases from V and 9 bases from J, with 24 bases between. DNA of the CDR3: TGTGCCAGCACCGTGGGGGACCTCTCCCCGAAGGCCCAGTACTTC. Translation gives CASTVGDLSPKAQYF.